The clone carrying this T cell receptor beta chain was detected a few times. The antigen is undetermined. This sample is drawn from a study of T cells after yellow fever vaccination. Findings and limits, study-wide: Some clonotypes were seen in both the CD4 and the CD8 compartments. These made up a small share and likely arose from convergent recombination.

For TCR, cDNA came from 5'RACE template switching, which added a universal primer site and UMIs. MiXCR was run by TCRdb on the 5' RACE reads, yielding one entry per CDR3 protein. The table lists about 340,000 distinct CDR3 sequences, about 12% of them singletons. Trimming shortened V by 6 bases and J by 3 bases, and 10 bases separated the two germline ends. The CDR3 is made up of 13 amino acids. CDR1 and CDR2 (germline): MNHEY, SVGEGT. This chain joins TRBV6-2 or TRBV6-3 and TRBJ2-3; a weak D match, TRBD1 (5 bases). The material sequenced was CD4+ T cells sorted from PBMCs, taken 15 days after the yellow fever booster vaccination. This clonotype originated in a young man who received the YFV17D yellow fever vaccine. DNA for the CDR3: TGTGCCAGCAGAGGACATCGGACAGATACGCAGTATTTT. Translating gives CASRGHRTDTQYF.